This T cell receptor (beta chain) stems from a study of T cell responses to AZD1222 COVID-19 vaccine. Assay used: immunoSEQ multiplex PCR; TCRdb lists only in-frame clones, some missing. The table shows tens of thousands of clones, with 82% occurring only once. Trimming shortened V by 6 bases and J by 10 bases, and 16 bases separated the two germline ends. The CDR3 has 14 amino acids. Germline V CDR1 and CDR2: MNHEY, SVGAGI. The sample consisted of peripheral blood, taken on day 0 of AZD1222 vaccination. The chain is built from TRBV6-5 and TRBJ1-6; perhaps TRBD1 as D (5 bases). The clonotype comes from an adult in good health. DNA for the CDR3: TGTGCCAGCAGCGAGCCGGACGGGGCGTCACCCCTCCACTTT. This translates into CASSEPDGASPLHF.